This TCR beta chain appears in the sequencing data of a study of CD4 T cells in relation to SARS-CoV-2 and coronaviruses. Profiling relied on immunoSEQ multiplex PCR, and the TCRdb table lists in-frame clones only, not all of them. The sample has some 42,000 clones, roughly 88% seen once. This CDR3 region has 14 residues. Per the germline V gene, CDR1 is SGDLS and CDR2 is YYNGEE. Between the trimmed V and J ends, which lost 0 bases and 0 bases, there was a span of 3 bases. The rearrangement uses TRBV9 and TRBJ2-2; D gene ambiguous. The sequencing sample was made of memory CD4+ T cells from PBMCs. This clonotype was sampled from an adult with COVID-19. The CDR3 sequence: CASSVEANTGELFF. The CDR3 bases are TGTGCCAGCAGCGTAGAGGCGAACACCGGGGAGCTGTTTTTT. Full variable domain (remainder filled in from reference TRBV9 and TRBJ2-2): DSGVTQTPKHLITATGQRVTLRCSPRSGDLSVYWYQQSLDQGLQFLIQYYNGEERAKGNILERFSAQQFPDLHSELNLSSLELGDSALYFCASSVEANTGELFFGEGSRLTVL.